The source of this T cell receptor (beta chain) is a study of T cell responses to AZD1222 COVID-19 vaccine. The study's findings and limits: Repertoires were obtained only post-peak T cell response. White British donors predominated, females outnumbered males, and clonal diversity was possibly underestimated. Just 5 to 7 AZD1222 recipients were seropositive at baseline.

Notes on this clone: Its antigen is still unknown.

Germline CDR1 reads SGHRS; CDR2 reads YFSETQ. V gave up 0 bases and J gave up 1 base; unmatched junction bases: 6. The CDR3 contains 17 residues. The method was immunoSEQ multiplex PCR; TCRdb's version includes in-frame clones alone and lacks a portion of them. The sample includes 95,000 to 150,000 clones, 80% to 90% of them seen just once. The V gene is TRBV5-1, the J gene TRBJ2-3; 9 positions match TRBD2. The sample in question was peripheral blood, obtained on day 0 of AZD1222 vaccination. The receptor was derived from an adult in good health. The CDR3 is CASSLGLGGRGTDTQYF. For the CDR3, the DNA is TGCGCCAGCAGCTTGGGCCTTGGCGGGAGGGGCACAGATACGCAGTATTTT.